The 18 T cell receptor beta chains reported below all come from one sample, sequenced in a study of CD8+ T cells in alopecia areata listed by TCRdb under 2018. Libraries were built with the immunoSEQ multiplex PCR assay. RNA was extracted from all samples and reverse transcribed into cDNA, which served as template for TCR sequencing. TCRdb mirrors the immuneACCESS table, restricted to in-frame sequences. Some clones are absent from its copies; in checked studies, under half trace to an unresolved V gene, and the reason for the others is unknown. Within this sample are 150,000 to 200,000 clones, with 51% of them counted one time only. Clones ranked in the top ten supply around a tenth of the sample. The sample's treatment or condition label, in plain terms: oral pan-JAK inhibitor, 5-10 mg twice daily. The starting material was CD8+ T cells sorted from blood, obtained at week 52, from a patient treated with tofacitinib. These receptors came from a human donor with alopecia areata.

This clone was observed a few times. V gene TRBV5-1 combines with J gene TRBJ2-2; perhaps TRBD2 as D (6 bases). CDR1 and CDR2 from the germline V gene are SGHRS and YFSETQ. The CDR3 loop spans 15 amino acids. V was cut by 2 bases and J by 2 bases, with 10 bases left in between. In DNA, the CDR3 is TGCGCCAGCAGCTTTAACGGGGGAAACACCGGGGAGCTGTTTTTT. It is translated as CASSFNGGNTGELFF.

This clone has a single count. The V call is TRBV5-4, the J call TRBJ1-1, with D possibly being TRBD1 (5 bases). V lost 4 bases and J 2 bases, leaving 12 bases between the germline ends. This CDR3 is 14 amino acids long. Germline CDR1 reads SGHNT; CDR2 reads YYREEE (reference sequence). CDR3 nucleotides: TGTGCCAGCAGCCAGGGTTTCTTAAACACTGAAGCTTTCTTT. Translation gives CASSQGFLNTEAFF.

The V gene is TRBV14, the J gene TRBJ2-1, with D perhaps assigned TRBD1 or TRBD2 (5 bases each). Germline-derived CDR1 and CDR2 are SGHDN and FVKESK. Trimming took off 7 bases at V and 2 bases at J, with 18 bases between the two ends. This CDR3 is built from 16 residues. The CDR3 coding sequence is TGTGCCAGCAACCTAAGGCAGGGAGACGCCTACAATGAGCAGTTCTTC. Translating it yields CASNLRQGDAYNEQFF.

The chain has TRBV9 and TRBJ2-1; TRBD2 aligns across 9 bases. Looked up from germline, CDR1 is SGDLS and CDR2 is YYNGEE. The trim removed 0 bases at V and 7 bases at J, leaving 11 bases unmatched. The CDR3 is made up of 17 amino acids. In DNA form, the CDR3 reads TGTGCCAGCAGCGTAGATCCCCCTAGCGGGGTGGTGAATGAGCAGTTCTTC. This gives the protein CASSVDPPSGVVNEQFF.

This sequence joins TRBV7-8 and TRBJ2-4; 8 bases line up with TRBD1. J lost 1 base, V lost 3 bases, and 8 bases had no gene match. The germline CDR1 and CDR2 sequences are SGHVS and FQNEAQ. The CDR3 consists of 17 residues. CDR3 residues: CASSFGTGQRAKNIQYF. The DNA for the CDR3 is TGTGCCAGCAGCTTTGGGACAGGACAGAGGGCCAAAAACATTCAGTACTTC.

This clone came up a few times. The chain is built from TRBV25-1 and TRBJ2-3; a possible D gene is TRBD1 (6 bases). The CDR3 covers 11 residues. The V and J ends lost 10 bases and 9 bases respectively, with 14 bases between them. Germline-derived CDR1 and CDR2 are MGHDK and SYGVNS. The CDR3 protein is CATDPGQTQYF. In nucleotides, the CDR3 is TGTGCCACCGATCCGGGACAAACGCAGTATTTT.

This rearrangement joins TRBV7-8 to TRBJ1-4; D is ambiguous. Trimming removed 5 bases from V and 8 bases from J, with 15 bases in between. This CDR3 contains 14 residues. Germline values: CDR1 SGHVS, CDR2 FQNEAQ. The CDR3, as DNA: TGTGCCAGCAGCGACGAACAGATGGGGGAAAAACTGTTTTTT. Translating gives CASSDEQMGEKLFF.

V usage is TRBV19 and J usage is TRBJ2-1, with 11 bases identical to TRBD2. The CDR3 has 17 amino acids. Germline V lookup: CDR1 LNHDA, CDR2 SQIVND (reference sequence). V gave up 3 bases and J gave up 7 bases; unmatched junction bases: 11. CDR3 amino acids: CASSIVLTSGVRNEQFF. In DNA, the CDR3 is TGTGCCAGTAGTATTGTCCTGACTAGCGGGGTCAGAAATGAGCAGTTCTTC.

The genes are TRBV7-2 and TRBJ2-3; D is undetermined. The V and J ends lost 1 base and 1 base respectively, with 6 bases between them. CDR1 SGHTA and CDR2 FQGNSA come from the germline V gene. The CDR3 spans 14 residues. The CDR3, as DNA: TGTGCCAGCAGCTTAGGACCCCGCACAGATACGCAGTATTTT. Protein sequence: CASSLGPRTDTQYF. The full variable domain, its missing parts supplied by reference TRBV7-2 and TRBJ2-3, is GAGVSQSPSNKVTEKGKDVELRCDPISGHTALYWYRQSLGQGLEFLIYFQGNSAPDKSGLPSDRFSAERTGGSVSTLTIQRTQQEDSAVYLCASSLGPRTDTQYFGPGTRLTVL.

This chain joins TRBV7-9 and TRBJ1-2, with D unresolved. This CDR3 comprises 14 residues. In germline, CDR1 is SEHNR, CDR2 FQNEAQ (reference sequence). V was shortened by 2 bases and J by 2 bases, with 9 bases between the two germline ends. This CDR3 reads CASSLTGVNYGYTF. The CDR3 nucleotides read TGTGCCAGCAGCTTAACCGGGGTCAACTATGGCTACACCTTC.

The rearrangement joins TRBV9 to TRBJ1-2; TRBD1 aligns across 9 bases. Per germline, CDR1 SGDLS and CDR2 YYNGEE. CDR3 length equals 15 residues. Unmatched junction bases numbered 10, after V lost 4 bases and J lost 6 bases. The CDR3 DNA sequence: TGTGCCAGCAGCTTGACTACAGGGGGCGCGAATGGCTACACCTTC. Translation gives CASSLTTGGANGYTF.

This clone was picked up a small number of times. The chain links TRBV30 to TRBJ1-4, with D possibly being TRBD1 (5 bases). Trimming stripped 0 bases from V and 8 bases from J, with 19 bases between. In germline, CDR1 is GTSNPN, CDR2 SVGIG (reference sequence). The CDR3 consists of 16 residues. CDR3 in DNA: TGTGCCTGGAGTGTACAAGGCGAGGGAGAGGGGGAAAAACTGTTTTTT. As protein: CAWSVQGEGEGEKLFF. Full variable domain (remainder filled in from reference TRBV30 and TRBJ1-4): SQTIHQWPATLVQPVGSPLSLECTVEGTSNPNLYWYRQAAGRGLQLLFYSVGIGQISSEVPQNLSASRPQDRQFILSSKKLLLSDSGFYLCAWSVQGEGEGEKLFFGSGTQLSVL.

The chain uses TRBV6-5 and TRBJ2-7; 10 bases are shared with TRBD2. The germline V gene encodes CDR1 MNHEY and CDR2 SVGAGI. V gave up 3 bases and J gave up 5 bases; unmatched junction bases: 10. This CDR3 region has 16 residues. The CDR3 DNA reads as TGTGCCAGCAGTTATCGGCTAGCGGGGGAATCAGACGAGCAGTACTTC. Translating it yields CASSYRLAGESDEQYF.

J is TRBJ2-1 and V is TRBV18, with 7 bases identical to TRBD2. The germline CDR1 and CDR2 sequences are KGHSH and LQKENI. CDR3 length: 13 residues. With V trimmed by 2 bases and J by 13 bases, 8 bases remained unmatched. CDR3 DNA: TGTGCCAGCTCACCAGGGAGGGGCCCGGGTCAGTTCTTC. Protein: CASSPGRGPGQFF.

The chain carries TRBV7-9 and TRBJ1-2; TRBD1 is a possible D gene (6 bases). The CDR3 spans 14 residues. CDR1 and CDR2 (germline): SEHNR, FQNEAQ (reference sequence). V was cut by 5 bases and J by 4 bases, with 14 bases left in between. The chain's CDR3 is CASSPPTGTYGYTF. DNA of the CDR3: TGTGCCAGCAGCCCGCCGACAGGAACCTATGGCTACACCTTC.

CDR3 bases: TGTGCCAGCAGTGAATTCGGACAGGGAGCGACAACTAATGAAAAACTGTTTTTT. Its translation is CASSEFGQGATTNEKLFF. V gene TRBV25-1 combines with J gene TRBJ1-4, with 8 bases fitting TRBD1. After removal of 1 base from V and 0 bases from J, the junction contained 7 bases not matched to a gene. Germline lookup yields CDR1 MGHDK and CDR2 SYGVNS. The CDR3 runs 18 residues. Using reference TRBV25-1 and TRBJ1-4 for the parts outside the CDR3, the full variable domain is EADIYQTPRYLVIGTGKKITLECSQTMGHDKMYWYQQDPGMELHLIHYSYGVNSTEKGDLSSESTVSRIRTEHFPLTLESARPSHTSQYLCASSEFGQGATTNEKLFFGSGTQLSVL.

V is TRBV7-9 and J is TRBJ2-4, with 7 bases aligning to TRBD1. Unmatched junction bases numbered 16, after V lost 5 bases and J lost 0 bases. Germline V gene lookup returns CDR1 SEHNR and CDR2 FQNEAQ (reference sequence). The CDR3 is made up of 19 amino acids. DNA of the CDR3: TGTGCCAGCAGCCGCCCACAGGGGCCGGATACCTTAGCCAAAAACATTCAGTACTTC. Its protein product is CASSRPQGPDTLAKNIQYF. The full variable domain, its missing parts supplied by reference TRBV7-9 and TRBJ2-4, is DTGVSQNPRHKITKRGQNVTFRCDPISEHNRLYWYRQTLGQGPEFLTYFQNEAQLEKSRLLSDRFSAERPKGSFSTLEIQRTEQGDSAMYLCASSRPQGPDTLAKNIQYFGAGTRLSVL.

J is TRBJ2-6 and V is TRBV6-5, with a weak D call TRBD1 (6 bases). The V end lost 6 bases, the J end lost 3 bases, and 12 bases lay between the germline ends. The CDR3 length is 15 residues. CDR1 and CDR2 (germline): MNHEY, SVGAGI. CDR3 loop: CASRYRVGGANVLTF. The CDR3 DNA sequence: TGTGCCAGCAGGTACAGGGTCGGTGGGGCCAACGTCCTGACTTTC.